The clone carrying this T cell receptor (beta chain) has just a few counts. The antigen remains undetermined. These data originate in a study of beta chain features in type 1 diabetes. Notes on the study in general: Shortening that was moderate but significant affected the TCRB CDR3s of Type 1 diabetes patients in all four CD4+ subsets.

Reverse transcribing all isolated RNA meant expressed TCRB transcripts were sequenced. TCRdb keeps only in-frame clones here, not all; method: immunoSEQ multiplex PCR. The data contain roughly 700,000 clones, about an eighth of them seen just once; the ten biggest clones take up around 0.022%. Trimming stripped 0 bases from V and 4 bases from J, with 13 bases between. The germline gives CDR1 SGDLS, CDR2 YYNGEE. CDR3 size: 15 residues. The V gene is TRBV9, the J gene TRBJ2-5, with D unresolved. The source material was naive CD4+ T cells from blood. The receptor was derived from a man aged 18 to 29 with type 1 diabetes. The CDR3 DNA reads as TGTGCCAGCAGCGTAGAAACCGGGTTGATAGAGACCCAGTACTTC. Its translation: CASSVETGLIETQYF. Full variable domain (remainder filled in from reference TRBV9 and TRBJ2-5): DSGVTQTPKHLITATGQRVTLRCSPRSGDLSVYWYQQSLDQGLQFLIQYYNGEERAKGNILERFSAQQFPDLHSELNLSSLELGDSALYFCASSVETGLIETQYFGPGTRLLVL.